This T cell receptor (beta chain) came from a study of beta chain features in type 1 diabetes. Notes on this clone: The antigen remains undetermined.

Whole-study findings and limits: Shorter TCRB CDR3s, moderately but significantly so, marked every one of the four CD4+ subsets in Type 1 diabetes patients.

Trimming at V came to 3 bases and at J to 4 bases, leaving 2 bases not matched to a gene. Per the germline V gene, CDR1 is MGHDK and CDR2 is SYGVNS. This CDR3 has 14 amino acids. Sequenced material consisted of expressed TCRB transcripts (all of the isolated RNA was reverse transcribed). Clones were sequenced by immunoSEQ multiplex PCR, and TCRdb holds only the in-frame ones, with some missing. This sample has 550,000 to 850,000 clones; roughly 13% occur once, and the top ten carry approximately 0.022%. The receptor's source is a man younger than 30 with type 1 diabetes. This chain joins TRBV25-1 and TRBJ2-2; the match to TRBD1 covers 7 bases. The specimen sequenced was naive CD4+ T cells from blood. The CDR3 DNA reads TGTGCCAGCAGTGAGAGGGGGCTCACCGGGGAGCTGTTTTTT. This encodes CASSERGLTGELFF. Drawing the rest from reference TRBV25-1 and TRBJ2-2, the complete variable domain is EADIYQTPRYLVIGTGKKITLECSQTMGHDKMYWYQQDPGMELHLIHYSYGVNSTEKGDLSSESTVSRIRTEHFPLTLESARPSHTSQYLCASSERGLTGELFFGEGSRLTVL.